These T cell receptor beta chains were read from a single sample in a study of T cell responses to AZD1222 COVID-19 vaccine. Generated by immunoSEQ multiplex PCR, the TCRdb table keeps only in-frame clones and is missing some. This sample carries 50,000 to 75,000 clones, over 60% of them seen once, and the ten largest clones take roughly 13%. The specimen was peripheral blood, collected on day 0 of AZD1222 vaccination. These receptors came from an adult in good health. Both conserved end residues are part of each CDR3.

j_call v_call cdr3_aa
TRBJ2-3 TRBV4-2 CASSQAKGLAGGASTDTQYF
TRBJ1-1 TRBV11-2 CASSFLNTEAFF
TRBJ2-3 TRBV19 CACKDRGHTDTQYF
TRBJ2-1 TRBV2 CASSGLGDEQFF
TRBJ2-7 TRBV19 CASRLEPDGAYEQYF
TRBJ2-7 TRBV24-1 CATSDSGGSYEQYF
TRBJ1-1 TRBV5-1 CASSPTPDPSRGVAFF
TRBJ1-1 TRBV6-5 CASSYPTGREAFF
TRBJ2-2 TRBV4-3 CASSQTPWDGGQVAGELFF
TRBJ2-5 TRBV7-2 CASSSFSGGASETQYF
TRBJ1-2 TRBV19 CASSRQGNGYTF
TRBJ2-2 TRBV7-9 CASSLDEAGELFF
TRBJ2-1 TRBV7-2 CATSGQGVDNEQFF
TRBJ1-5 TRBV28 CASSFPGTGRNQPQHF
TRBJ2-3 TRBV6-2/TRBV6-3 CASSTSSGILGTDTQYF
TRBJ1-2 TRBV28 CASSPLGGAGGYTF
TRBJ2-5 TRBV4-1 CASSQTSGGGQETQYF
TRBJ2-3 TRBV5-4 CASSLPDRGHTQYF
TRBJ2-2 TRBV9 CASRSRTQGGTGELFF
TRBJ2-1 TRBV4-3 CASSQDQTPGGLDNEQFF
TRBJ2-7 TRBV23-1 CASRIPDPYEQYF
TRBJ2-1 TRBV28 CASSGGLAGLNEQFF
TRBJ1-6 TRBV24-1 CATHRDRETYNSPLHF
TRBJ1-3 TRBV7-9 CASSPGEGGNTIYF
TRBJ1-4 TRBV7-8 CASSSTGLGEKLFF
TRBJ2-1 TRBV7-9 CASSLGQYGNEQFF
TRBJ1-5 TRBV29-1 CSVAEGGVDQPQHF
TRBJ1-5 TRBV5-5 CASSSSGTGASGQPQHF
TRBJ1-2 TRBV4-3 CASSQDPYGYTF
TRBJ2-7 TRBV13 CASSLGQYYEQYF
TRBJ1-5 TRBV5-6 CASSFGGSNQPQHF
TRBJ2-3 TRBV11-3 CASSSQRGTQYF
TRBJ1-5 TRBV19 CASSPTNRGSGQPQHF
TRBJ1-5 TRBV7-9 CASSRTSDQPQHF
TRBJ2-7 TRBV5-6 CASSHGDSYGQYF
TRBJ1-1 TRBV6-5 CASSIGTVNTEAFF
TRBJ1-5 TRBV3-1/TRBV3-2 CASGTGDQPQHF
TRBJ1-1 TRBV7-9 CASSLRTAREAFF
TRBJ1-5 TRBV7-2 CASSSGTGVQPQHF
TRBJ1-4 TRBV7-9 CASSTRTITNEKLFF
TRBJ1-5 TRBV19 CASTGTSNQPQHF
TRBJ1-1 TRBV7-9 CASSRLGQPEAFF
TRBJ1-3 TRBV7-2 CASSPDRVPGNTIYF
TRBJ1-1 TRBV27 CASSLEGNTEAFF
TRBJ2-5 TRBV4-2 CASSPGQGGGKETQYF
TRBJ1-1 TRBV29-1 CSAGQGGTEAFF
TRBJ1-6 TRBV14 CASSETSGGRGALHF
TRBJ1-4 TRBV30 CAWMGGGHLNEKLFF
TRBJ2-1 TRBV5-6 CASSLDRYNEQFF
TRBJ1-2 TRBV19 CASSFQGRTPNYGYTF
TRBJ1-2 TRBV7-8 CASSPDRIGYTF